This TCR beta chain was captured in a study of cytomegalovirus exposure and HLA in healthy donors. Trimming shortened V by 6 bases and J by 3 bases, and 18 bases separated the two germline ends. CDR1 and CDR2 from the germline V gene are MNHNS and SASEGT. The CDR3 runs 15 residues. Study observations and caveats: When a later analysis was performed, an Asian-associated ancestry cluster reportedly had fewer N-insertions than the approximately 700-donor mean. V- and J-gene trimming in TCR beta was tied to a missense DCLRE1C variant by an analysis performed later.

This clone was seen a few times. Its specificity is not known. It was with 60 Vbeta and 13 Jbeta primers that the PCR ran. This table comes from immunoSEQ multiplex PCR, and its TCRdb copy is limited to in-frame clones, with some not included. In the table there are fewer than 120,000 clones, over 65% of which are singletons. The chain recombines TRBV6-1 with TRBJ2-7, with D possibly being TRBD1 (6 bases). The TCR was taken from a woman aged 30 to 39 in good health and CMV-seronegative. The specimen sequenced was PBMCs. The CDR3 loop reads CASSRRVGQYYEQYF. CDR3 DNA: TGTGCCAGCAGCCGAAGAGTCGGACAGTACTACGAGCAGTACTTC.